The 15 T cell receptor beta chains below come from one sample, sequenced in a study of shared clonotypes between healthy human individuals. Produced via immunoSEQ multiplex PCR; TCRdb's table is partial and in-frame only. The data hold about 610,000 clones, with about 96% observed a single time. Positive CCR7 selection of CD45RO-negative cells yielded the naive CD8 cells, and terminally differentiated effector memory CD45RA+ cells were excluded. Specimen: naive CD8+ T cells sorted from blood. Receptor source: a woman aged 30 to 39 in good health.

The chain is built from TRBV7-8 and TRBJ2-3; the D is unclear. There are 14 residues in the CDR3. Germline V gene lookup returns CDR1 SGHVS and CDR2 FQNEAQ. Trimming shortened V by 6 bases and J by 0 bases, and 10 bases separated the two germline ends. Written as DNA, the CDR3 is TGTGCCAGCAGACAAGCAGGTAGCACAGATACGCAGTATTTT. Translating gives CASRQAGSTDTQYF.

The chain links TRBV15 to TRBJ2-3, with 8 positions matching TRBD2. The CDR3 covers 16 residues. V gave up 0 bases and J gave up 3 bases; unmatched junction bases: 5. CDR1 and CDR2 from the germline V gene are LNHNV and YYDKDF (reference sequence). CDR3 residues: CATSREAGGPTDTQYF. In DNA form, the CDR3 reads TGTGCCACCAGCAGAGAGGCGGGAGGCCCGACAGATACGCAGTATTTT.

The gene calls are TRBV6-1 and TRBJ1-5, with TRBD1 as a possible D gene (6 bases). The V gene's germline CDR1 is MNHNS and CDR2 SASEGT. V lost 4 bases and J 3 bases, leaving 10 bases between the germline ends. This CDR3 comprises 14 residues. The CDR3 nucleotides read TGTGCCAGCAGTGGACAGGAACTCAATCAGCCCCAGCATTTT. This translates into CASSGQELNQPQHF.

Points on this clone: Different DNA sequences within this sample yield the same CDR3. This chain links TRBV9 with TRBJ1-5; D possibly corresponds to TRBD1 (5 bases). CDR1 SGDLS and CDR2 YYNGEE come from the germline V gene. V was cut by 2 bases and J by 3 bases, with 9 bases left in between. The CDR3 has 14 residues. CDR3 bases: TGTGCCAGCAGCGTTGGGGGGTTCAATCAGCCCCAGCATTTT. It yields the protein CASSVGGFNQPQHF.

The gene calls are TRBV28 and TRBJ2-1, with 7 bases aligning to TRBD2. The CDR3 spans 15 residues. Trimming at V came to 3 bases and at J to 2 bases, leaving 4 bases not matched to a gene. The germline CDR1 and CDR2 sequences are MDHEN and SYDVKM. CDR3 bases: TGTGCCAGCAGTTTGGGTACTAGCGCCTACAATGAGCAGTTCTTC. This translates into CASSLGTSAYNEQFF.

The chain couples TRBV15 to TRBJ2-5; no reliable D call. Germline V gives CDR1 LNHNV, CDR2 YYDKDF (reference sequence). Trimming removed 6 bases from V and 1 base from J, with 12 bases in between. This CDR3 comprises 14 residues. DNA for the CDR3: TGTGCCACCAGTCGGGTGGGCGCCCAAGAGACCCAGTACTTC. It yields the protein CATSRVGAQETQYF.

Regarding this clone: In the same sample, other DNA sequences code for this CDR3. The rearrangement uses TRBV28 and TRBJ1-1, with no clear D. The ends were cut back, 2 bases at V and 5 bases at J, with 6 bases in the middle. CDR1 and CDR2 (germline): MDHEN, SYDVKM. This CDR3 contains 12 residues. The CDR3 nucleotides are TGTGCCAGCAGTTTAGGCCTTACTGAAGCTTTCTTT. Amino acid sequence: CASSLGLTEAFF.

The V gene is TRBV6-1, the J gene TRBJ1-1; D gene unclear. Germline lookup yields CDR1 MNHNS and CDR2 SASEGT. Trimming removed 6 bases from V and 3 bases from J, with 8 bases in between. This CDR3 contains 12 residues. For the CDR3, the DNA is TGTGCCAGCAGATCGGCGTACACTGAAGCTTTCTTT. As protein: CASRSAYTEAFF.

The V gene is TRBV11-1, the J gene TRBJ2-5, with D perhaps TRBD1 or TRBD2 (5 bases each). The CDR3 extends over 18 amino acids. Trimming removed 1 base at V and 0 bases at J, with 18 bases between. The germline V gene encodes CDR1 SGHAT and CDR2 FQDESV (reference sequence). CDR3 sequence reads: CASSLVLGTASYQETQYF. CDR3 in DNA: TGTGCCAGCAGCTTAGTGTTAGGGACCGCCTCGTACCAAGAGACCCAGTACTTC.

In regard to this clone: Its ends do not fully match the called genes, so a read error is possible. The V call is TRBV27, the J call TRBJ2-6; D not certain. Germline CDR1 MNHEY, CDR2 SMNVEV (reference sequence). The CDR3 loop spans 18 amino acids. The CDR3 region has the DNA TGTGCCAGCAGTTTAACGGCACGAGGTTACTCTGAGGCCAACGTCCTGACTTTC. Translating it yields CASSLTARGYSEANVLTF.

The gene calls are TRBV4-1 and TRBJ2-5; D remains unclear. Trimming took off 3 bases at V and 14 bases at J, with 13 bases between the two ends. The CDR3 spans 11 residues. Germline-derived CDR1 and CDR2 are MGHRA and YSYEKL. CDR3 coding DNA: TGCGCCAGCAGCCACCACGGAACGCGATACTTC. Protein: CASSHHGTRYF.

CDR3 loop: CSVVRVYTNEQYF. CDR3 nucleotides: TGCAGCGTTGTAAGGGTCTATACAAACGAGCAGTACTTC. The V call is TRBV29-1, the J call TRBJ2-7, with D hard to call. Per the germline V gene, CDR1 is SQVTM and CDR2 is ANQGSEA. CDR3 length equals 13 residues. V was shortened by 4 bases and J by 5 bases, with 15 bases between the two germline ends.

This chain connects TRBV7-3 to TRBJ2-6; TRBD2 matches at 8 bases. The CDR3 covers 17 residues. Trimming cost V 5 bases and J 2 bases; bases outside gene matches: 8. The V gene's germline CDR1 is SGHTA and CDR2 FQGTGA. Here the CDR3 DNA reads TGTGCCAGCAGCCTCGGCGGGGGGTCGGCTGGGGCCAACGTCCTGACTTTC. It specifies CASSLGGGSAGANVLTF. Combining the CDR3 with reference TRBV7-3 and TRBJ2-6 gives the whole variable domain GAGVSQTPSNKVTEKGKYVELRCDPISGHTALYWYRQSLGQGPEFLIYFQGTGAADDSGLPNDRFFAVRPEGSVSTLKIQRTERGDSAVYLCASSLGGGSAGANVLTFGAGSRLTVL.

The chain recombines TRBV5-6 with TRBJ1-1; the match to TRBD1 covers 7 bases. Per the germline V gene, CDR1 is SGHDT and CDR2 is YYEEEE. The trim removed 0 bases at V and 5 bases at J, leaving 4 bases unmatched. The CDR3 is made up of 14 amino acids. The CDR3 region has the DNA TGTGCCAGCAGCTTGGACAGGGGTGGGACTGAAGCTTTCTTT. Translated: CASSLDRGGTEAFF.

The gene calls are TRBV30 and TRBJ2-1, with TRBD2 as a possible D gene (6 bases). Germline lookup yields CDR1 GTSNPN and CDR2 SVGIG (reference sequence). The CDR3 loop spans 13 amino acids. Trimming shortened V by 4 bases and J by 3 bases, and 10 bases separated the two germline ends. The DNA for the CDR3 is TGTGCCTGGACTTCGGGGGTCTACAATGAGCAGTTCTTC. This encodes CAWTSGVYNEQFF.